The clone carrying this T cell receptor beta chain was seen repeatedly, ten times or more. Its antigen is not known. The data were taken from a study of T-cell memory formation after mild COVID-19. 5'RACE with constant-segment primers built TCRalpha and TCRbeta cDNA libraries with UMIs. TCRdb fed the 5' RACE reads into MiXCR, producing one record per CDR3 protein. Seen here are some 450,000 distinct CDR3 sequences, about 19% observed once, and the top ten hold about 8.1%. V gave up 2 bases and J gave up 1 base, with 6 bases separating them. CDR3 length: 13 residues. Germline V gene lookup returns CDR1 SGHKS and CDR2 YYEKEE (reference sequence). Study outcomes and limitations: Pre-infection memory held some responding clones, suggesting pre-existing cross-reactive T cells responded.

The sequence was collected from an adult woman who had mild COVID-19 (a few samples of this study predate the infection). Cell type and time point are not known. What was sequenced was PBMCs or a T cell subset sorted from them (not recorded which). The chain uses TRBV5-5 and TRBJ1-1; D is possibly TRBD1 (5 bases). The chain's CDR3 is CASSFTGNTEAFF. In DNA form, the CDR3 reads TGTGCCAGCAGCTTTACAGGGAACACTGAAGCTTTCTTT.